These 11 T cell receptor beta chains were all obtained from the same sample, sequenced in a study of pediatric ulcerative colitis. Using immunoSEQ multiplex PCR, the repertoire was profiled, and TCRdb retains in-frame clones only, with some absent. The repertoire holds 60,000 or so clones, over 65% seen once, with over 4% in the top ten. The sequenced material came from blood. The receptors were gathered from a boy aged 10-17 years with moderate ulcerative colitis.

The sample holds one count of this clone. The chain carries TRBV7-2 and TRBJ2-3, with D possibly matching TRBD2 (6 bases). The CDR3 is 17 amino acids. Germline V gene sequence: CDR1 SGHTA, CDR2 FQGNSA. Trimming cost V 2 bases and J 4 bases, with 19 bases left between them. In DNA form, the CDR3 reads TGTGCCAGCAGCTTATCCCCAGCGGGTCAAGTGTCAGATACGCAGTATTTT. Translating it yields CASSLSPAGQVSDTQYF.

The V and J genes are TRBV27 and TRBJ2-1, with 12 positions matching TRBD2. The CDR3 length is 16 residues. Germline CDR1 MNHEY, CDR2 SMNVEV (reference sequence). The ends lost 3 bases at V and 4 bases at J; junction bases unmatched: 4. CDR3 region: CASSFPTSGGYNEQFF. CDR3 coding DNA: TGTGCCAGCAGTTTCCCAACTAGCGGGGGGTACAATGAGCAGTTCTTC.

The chain combines TRBV11-2 with TRBJ2-7; D may correspond to TRBD1 or TRBD2 (5 bases each). The V end lost 1 base, the J end lost 6 bases, and 16 bases lay between the germline ends. Germline-derived CDR1 and CDR2 are SGHAT and FQNNGV. This CDR3 has 15 amino acids. The CDR3 is CASSLGGTVASEQYF. The CDR3, as DNA: TGTGCCAGCAGCTTAGGAGGGACCGTCGCTTCCGAGCAGTACTTC.

The chain uses TRBV4-2 and TRBJ2-3, with 7 bases identical to TRBD2. Germline CDR1 is LGHNA and CDR2 is YNFKEQ. The CDR3 runs to 15 residues. The junction had 2 bases not matched to a gene; V was cut back by 2 bases and J by 0 bases. The CDR3 DNA sequence: TGTGCCAGCAGCCAACTTAGCGGGAGCACAGATACGCAGTATTTT. Translation: CASSQLSGSTDTQYF.

This clone was picked up a small number of times. The rearrangement links TRBV7-9 to TRBJ2-7; possibly TRBD1 for D (6 bases). This CDR3 is built from 15 residues. The ends were cut back, 2 bases at V and 3 bases at J, with 14 bases in the middle. CDR1 and CDR2 from the germline V gene are SEHNR and FQNEAQ (reference sequence). This chain's CDR3 is CASSLISYRDYEQYF. CDR3 nucleotides: TGTGCCAGCAGCTTAATCTCTTACAGGGACTACGAGCAGTACTTC.

Of note for this clone: The same CDR3 arises from other DNA sequences in this sample as well. V and J are TRBV5-1 and TRBJ1-1, with D possibly matching TRBD1 (5 bases). The V end was cut by 3 bases, the J end by 3 bases, with 12 bases between. CDR3 size: 14 residues. Germline V gene data show CDR1 as SGHRS and CDR2 as YFSETQ. CDR3 nucleotides: TGCGCCAGCAGCTCCGCTGGGGGGTACACTGAAGCTTTCTTT. As protein: CASSSAGGYTEAFF.

J is TRBJ1-1 and V is TRBV7-8; 8 bases line up with TRBD1. The V gene end was trimmed by 5 bases and the J gene end by 4 bases; junction bases not matched to a gene: 9. The CDR3 contains 15 residues. Germline values: CDR1 SGHVS, CDR2 FQNEAQ. In DNA form, the CDR3 reads TGTGCCAGCAGCCCTAACTACGGACAGGGCACTGAAGCTTTCTTT. Its translation is CASSPNYGQGTEAFF.

CDR3: CASSQGRAYQPQHF. The CDR3 DNA follows: TGTGCCAGCAGTCAGGGCCGCGCGTATCAGCCCCAGCATTTT. The chain recombines TRBV27 with TRBJ1-5; maybe TRBD1 (5 bases). The V end was cut by 5 bases, the J end by 5 bases, with 13 bases between. Germline V lookup: CDR1 MNHEY, CDR2 SMNVEV (reference sequence). CDR3 length equals 14 residues.

The rearrangement uses TRBV28 and TRBJ2-1; D gene unclear. This CDR3 has 15 residues. CDR1 is MDHEN, CDR2 SYDVKM, per germline. V dropped 5 bases and J dropped 8 bases, with 19 bases sitting between them. As DNA, the CDR3 is TGTGCCAGCAGTACAAAGCCCCCGGACGGGTATGAGCAGTTCTTC. Encoded protein: CASSTKPPDGYEQFF.

This clone occurred once. The chain has TRBV6-5 and TRBJ1-2, with D unresolved. The V end lost 0 bases, the J end lost 6 bases, and 11 bases lay between the germline ends. This CDR3 region has 14 residues. Germline V gives CDR1 MNHEY, CDR2 SVGAGI. For the CDR3, the DNA is TGTGCCAGCAGTTACTCGAATCCGGCGGATGGCTACACCTTC. Its translation: CASSYSNPADGYTF.

V usage is TRBV19 and J usage is TRBJ1-4; 9 bases fit TRBD1. The CDR3 covers 18 residues. The germline CDR1 and CDR2 sequences are LNHDA and SQIVND (reference sequence). The ends lost 3 bases at V and 0 bases at J; junction bases unmatched: 8. The CDR3 loop reads CASSILGTGSATNEKLFF. Written as DNA, the CDR3 is TGTGCCAGTAGTATTTTGGGGACAGGGAGTGCAACTAATGAAAAACTGTTTTTT. The full variable domain, its missing parts supplied by reference TRBV19 and TRBJ1-4, is DGGITQSPKYLFRKEGQNVTLSCEQNLNHDAMYWYRQDPGQGLRLIYYSQIVNDFQKGDIAEGYSVSREKKESFPLTVTSAQKNPTAFYLCASSILGTGSATNEKLFFGSGTQLSVL.